This T cell receptor (beta chain) is drawn from a study of T cells in pancreatic ductal adenocarcinoma. The study, taken as a whole, reports: The resected pancreatic cancer cohort was biased toward the minority with early-stage disease. Comparisons of tumor and blood clonality may show falsely lower tumor diversity. Blood had more productive templates and around 8-fold more unique clonotypes than tumor. Tumor and blood clonality did not differ significantly, about 0.12 versus 0.079.

Germline assignment: CDR1 LNHDA and CDR2 SQIVND (reference sequence). J was trimmed by 4 bases and V by 3 bases; bases with no gene match: 11. The CDR3 consists of 17 residues. Using immunoSEQ multiplex PCR, the repertoire was profiled, and TCRdb retains in-frame clones only, with some absent. The repertoire holds fewer than 20,000 clones, with around 91% as singletons. Surgery without prior neoadjuvant therapy was the treatment of the selected pancreatic ductal adenocarcinoma patients. Concerning this clone itself: As yet, its antigen is unknown.

This receptor was taken from a human donor with pancreatic ductal adenocarcinoma. The V and J genes are TRBV19 and TRBJ1-5, with 8 bases that match TRBD1. The material sequenced was PBMCs. CDR3 residues: CASSILGQGGKNQPQHF. The DNA of the CDR3 is TGTGCCAGTAGTATCCTCGGACAGGGTGGAAAAAATCAGCCCCAGCATTTT.